These 18 T cell receptor beta chains were sequenced from one sample in a study of post-analysis software for immune sequencing data. General study results and limits: A handful of TRBV segments appeared more often in patients than in controls, and TRBV5-6, TRBV5-1 and TRBV20-1 were among these.

Their antigens remain unidentified. Sequencing libraries made from TCR beta cDNA carried unique molecular identifiers. TCRdb analysed the PCR reads with MiXCR anew, one entry per CDR3 protein. The sample holds hundreds of thousands of distinct CDR3 sequences, roughly 45% seen once. Material for sequencing was blood. The receptors here all came from a girl aged 5-17 years with multiple sclerosis.

This clonotype appeared a few times. The J gene is TRBJ1-2, the V gene TRBV4-1; 9 bases agree with TRBD1. Germline trimming cut 1 base from V and 0 bases from J; bases unmatched to any gene: 12. This CDR3 has 19 amino acids. Looked up from germline, CDR1 is MGHRA and CDR2 is YSYEKL. This chain's CDR3 is CASSQVPPGQGSSNYGYTF. The CDR3 DNA sequence: TGCGCCAGCAGCCAAGTGCCTCCGGGACAGGGATCCTCTAACTATGGCTACACCTTC.

The chain employs TRBV14 and TRBJ2-6; 8 bases line up with TRBD1. The CDR3 consists of 18 residues. Germline CDR1 is SGHDN and CDR2 is FVKESK. J was trimmed by 6 bases and V by 2 bases; bases with no gene match: 12. This CDR3 reads CASSQPTDRDTEANVLTF. For the CDR3, the DNA is TGTGCCAGCAGCCAACCAACGGACAGGGACACTGAGGCCAACGTCCTGACTTTC.

The J gene is TRBJ1-1, the V gene TRBV5-1; 7 bases map to TRBD1. This CDR3 has 16 residues. CDR1 and CDR2 from the germline V gene are SGHRS and YFSETQ. V lost 3 bases, J lost 3 bases, and 11 bases stayed unmatched. The CDR3 DNA is TGCGCCAGCAGCTCGGGAGGACCCAGGGGGGACACTGAAGCTTTCTTT. This translates into CASSSGGPRGDTEAFF.

This chain connects TRBV28 to TRBJ2-7, with TRBD1 matching 11 bases. The CDR3 has 16 amino acids. Germline CDR1 MDHEN, CDR2 SYDVKM. With 4 bases clipped from V and 2 bases from J, the junction kept 7 bases outside the gene matches. CDR3 nucleotides: TGTGCCAGCAGTTATCGGACAGGGGGCTCTACCTACGAGCAGTACTTC. Residues: CASSYRTGGSTYEQYF.

This clonotype was counted between two and nine times. The rearrangement uses TRBV7-2 and TRBJ1-2; 8 nucleotides agree with TRBD1. Trimming removed 4 bases from V and 8 bases from J; junction bases left unmatched: 6. This CDR3 is built from 13 residues. CDR1 is SGHTA, CDR2 FQGNSA, per germline. The CDR3 coding sequence is TGTGCCAGCAGCTCCTTAAACAGGGGGGGCTACACCTTC. The encoded protein is CASSSLNRGGYTF.

This clonotype has only a few counts. In DNA, the CDR3 is TGTGCCAGCAGTCTCGCTCCCGGGACAGGACGTCTAGGGCAGTACTTC. Translated, it gives CASSLAPGTGRLGQYF. The chain employs TRBV28 and TRBJ2-5, with 8 bases lining up with TRBD1. The germline V gene encodes CDR1 MDHEN and CDR2 SYDVKM. This CDR3 contains 16 residues. After removal of 5 bases from V and 11 bases from J, the junction contained 19 bases not matched to a gene.

This clonotype has only a few counts. CDR3: CSAPGVSGANVLTF. The DNA of the CDR3 is TGCAGTGCCCCGGGGGTCTCTGGGGCCAACGTCCTGACTTTC. The chain has TRBV20-1 and TRBJ2-6, with D perhaps TRBD2 (6 bases). The CDR3 runs to 14 residues. Germline CDR1 and CDR2: DFQATT and SNEGSKA (reference sequence). The V and J ends lost 6 bases and 0 bases respectively, with 9 bases between them.

The V and J genes are TRBV7-2 and TRBJ1-2, with 9 positions matching TRBD1. The CDR3 is made up of 14 amino acids. The germline V gene encodes CDR1 SGHTA and CDR2 FQGNSA. V lost 4 bases and J lost 6; bases outside the gene matches: 6. The DNA for the CDR3 is TGTGCCAGCAGCTCACAACAGGGGGCAGATGGCTACACCTTC. This codes for CASSSQQGADGYTF.

This clonotype showed up just a few times. V usage is TRBV6-5 and J usage is TRBJ2-7; D is unresolved. From germline, CDR1 is MNHEY and CDR2 SVGAGI. CDR3 length: 11 residues. Trimming shortened V by 3 bases and J by 7 bases, and 7 bases separated the two germline ends. CDR3 bases: TGTGCCAGCAGTTATTTAGGGGAGCAGTACTTC. It translates to CASSYLGEQYF.

The J gene is TRBJ2-1, the V gene TRBV20-1; a possible D gene is TRBD2 (6 bases). Trimming removed 4 bases at V and 0 bases at J, with 22 bases between. From germline, CDR1 is DFQATT and CDR2 SNEGSKA (reference sequence). This CDR3 has 18 residues. The CDR3 loop reads CSAKEGGSSGISYNEQFF. The CDR3 region has the DNA TGCAGTGCTAAGGAGGGAGGTAGTAGCGGCATCTCCTACAATGAGCAGTTCTTC.

V and J are TRBV5-1 and TRBJ1-1; maybe TRBD1 (5 bases). The CDR3 contains 17 residues. Between the trimmed V and J ends, which lost 4 bases and 3 bases, there was a span of 22 bases. Germline-derived CDR1 and CDR2 are SGHRS and YFSETQ. This CDR3 is CASSVVPQDRGDTEAFF. The CDR3 DNA reads as TGCGCCAGCAGCGTTGTCCCACAAGATCGGGGGGACACTGAAGCTTTCTTT. The full variable domain, with the rest looked up from reference TRBV5-1 and TRBJ1-1, is KAGVTQTPRYLIKTRGQQVTLSCSPISGHRSVSWYQQTPGQGLQFLFEYFSETQRNKGNFPGRFSGRQFSNSRSEMNVSTLELGDSALYLCASSVVPQDRGDTEAFFGQGTRLTVV.

The V gene is TRBV5-4, the J gene TRBJ1-1; D is unclear. The CDR3 spans 13 residues. The V gene lost 6 bases and the J gene lost 3 bases, with 12 bases spanning the gap. The germline CDR1 and CDR2 sequences are SGHNT and YYREEE (reference sequence). CDR3 in amino acids: CASIPSAYTEAFF. The CDR3 coding sequence is TGTGCCAGCATACCTTCAGCGTACACTGAAGCTTTCTTT.

This chain connects TRBV2 to TRBJ2-7, with 8 bases lining up with TRBD2. This CDR3 spans 14 amino acids. Trimming cost V 8 bases and J 1 base; bases outside gene matches: 7. Germline CDR1 is SNHLY and CDR2 is FYNNEI. The CDR3 loop is CASDTSGSSYEQYF. The CDR3 region has the DNA TGTGCCAGCGATACTAGCGGCTCATCCTACGAGCAGTACTTC.

There are a few counts of this clonotype. This chain links TRBV10-3 with TRBJ1-1; D gene uncertain. Trimming took off 0 bases at V and 1 base at J, with 9 bases between the two ends. Germline V lookup: CDR1 ENHRY, CDR2 SYGVKD. The CDR3 spans 15 residues. The DNA of the CDR3 is TGTGCCATCAGTGAGTCCGACTTCTCGAACACTGAAGCTTTCTTT. It yields the protein CAISESDFSNTEAFF.

The chain has TRBV12-3 or TRBV12-4 and TRBJ2-3; D is possibly TRBD2 (5 bases). The V and J ends lost 1 base and 6 bases respectively, with 14 bases between them. This CDR3 spans 15 amino acids. Here the CDR3 reads CASSLVGGRRDTQYF. Written as DNA, the CDR3 is TGTGCCAGCAGTTTAGTCGGCGGTAGGAGGGATACGCAGTATTTT.

This rearrangement joins TRBV20-1 to TRBJ1-1; possibly TRBD1 for D (6 bases). Trimming took 3 bases from V and 4 from J, leaving 18 bases between them. CDR1 DFQATT and CDR2 SNEGSKA come from the germline V gene (reference sequence). The CDR3 consists of 15 residues. CDR3 DNA: TGCAGTGCTAGCCCCATCGGGGGCCGGGGCACTGAAGCTTTCTTT. As protein: CSASPIGGRGTEAFF.

This clonotype was picked up a small number of times. The chain employs TRBV5-1 and TRBJ2-5; tentative D call: TRBD2 (5 bases). From germline, CDR1 is SGHRS and CDR2 YFSETQ. The CDR3 runs to 15 residues. V lost 0 bases, J lost 2 bases, and 11 bases lay in between. The CDR3 DNA sequence: TGCGCCAGCAGCTTGGGACTAACCAGACAAGAGACCCAGTACTTC. Translation gives CASSLGLTRQETQYF.

The chain links TRBV20-1 to TRBJ2-3; 7 bases agree with TRBD1. J gave up 4 bases and V 6 bases, and 7 bases lay outside the gene matches. Germline values: CDR1 DFQATT, CDR2 SNEGSKA (reference sequence). The CDR3 contains 13 residues. In DNA form, the CDR3 reads TGCAGTGCCGACGGGACAGAAGCAGATACGCAGTATTTT. Its translation is CSADGTEADTQYF.